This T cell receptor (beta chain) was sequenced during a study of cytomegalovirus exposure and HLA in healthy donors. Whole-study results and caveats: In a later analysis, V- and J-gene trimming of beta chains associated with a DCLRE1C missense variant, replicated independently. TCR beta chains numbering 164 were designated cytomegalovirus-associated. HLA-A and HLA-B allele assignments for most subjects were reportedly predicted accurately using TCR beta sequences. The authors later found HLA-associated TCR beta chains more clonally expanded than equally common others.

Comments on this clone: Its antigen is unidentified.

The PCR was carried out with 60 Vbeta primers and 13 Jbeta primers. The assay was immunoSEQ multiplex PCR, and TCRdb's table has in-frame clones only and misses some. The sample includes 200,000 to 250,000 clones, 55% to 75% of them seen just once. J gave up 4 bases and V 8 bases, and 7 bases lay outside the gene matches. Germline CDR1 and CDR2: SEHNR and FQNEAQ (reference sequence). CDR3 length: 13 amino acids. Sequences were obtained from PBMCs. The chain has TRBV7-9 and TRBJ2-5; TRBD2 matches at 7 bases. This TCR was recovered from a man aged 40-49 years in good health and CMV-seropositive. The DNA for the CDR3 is TGTGCCAGCTATAGCTCGGGGGGAGAGACCCAGTACTTC. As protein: CASYSSGGETQYF. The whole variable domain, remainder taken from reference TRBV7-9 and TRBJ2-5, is DTGVSQNPRHKITKRGQNVTFRCDPISEHNRLYWYRQTLGQGPEFLTYFQNEAQLEKSRLLSDRFSAERPKGSFSTLEIQRTEQGDSAMYLCASYSSGGETQYFGPGTRLLVL.